This TCR beta chain stems from a study of cytomegalovirus exposure and HLA in healthy donors. Study in general: Early released data comprised around 80 million unique TCRs from HLA-typed donors. Study outcomes and limitations: An analysis that was carried out later associated approximately 15,000 TCR beta sequences with HLA alleles at 0.05 false discovery rate. With later analysis, a missense DCLRE1C variant became linked to TCR beta V- and J-gene trimming.

Germline V gives CDR1 MGHRA, CDR2 YSYEKL. The V end was cut by 1 base, the J end by 4 bases, with 14 bases between. The length of the CDR3 is 15 residues. This clone was recorded a few times. What it binds is unknown. Vbeta (60) and Jbeta (13) primers were used in the PCR. Assay used: immunoSEQ multiplex PCR; TCRdb lists only in-frame clones, some missing. The table shows about 160,000 clones, with 60% to 85% occurring only once. The V and J genes are TRBV4-1 and TRBJ2-7, with unresolved D. Sequencing used PBMCs. The sequence was collected from a woman aged 30 to 39 in good health and CMV-seronegative. In nucleotides, the CDR3 is TGCGCCAGCAGCCAAGGAGGCCTGGAGAAGTACGAGCAGTACTTC. This gives the protein CASSQGGLEKYEQYF.